Listed below are T cell receptor beta chains from one sample, sequenced in a study of blood T cell repertoires in COVID-19. Generated by immunoSEQ multiplex PCR, the TCRdb table keeps only in-frame clones and is missing some. The sample holds over 120,000 clones, over 80% seen once. Sequencing used peripheral blood. These receptors originate from a woman between 45 and 60 years old with acute or convalescent COVID-19. The CDR3 runs from the conserved cysteine through the conserved F or W. A D gene is named only where the DNA matches it firmly. Some rows have no size entry. The others give once, few or many, or a class for an expanded clone.

clone size: few; V gene: TRBV28; D gene: NA; J gene: TRBJ1-5; CDR3 protein: CASSPPRGPQHF; CDR3 DNA: TGTGCCAGCAGTCCCCCCCGGGGGCCCCAGCATTTT
clone size: NA; V gene: TRBV2; D gene: NA; J gene: TRBJ2-2; CDR3 protein: CASSEALRGARNTGELFF; CDR3 DNA: TGTGCCAGCAGTGAAGCGCTTCGGGGGGCCCGGAACACCGGGGAGCTGTTTTTT
clone size: NA; V gene: TRBV12-3/TRBV12-4; D gene: NA; J gene: TRBJ1-2; CDR3 protein: CASSLLGGVRYTF; CDR3 DNA: TGTGCCAGCAGTTTATTGGGGGGGGTACGCTACACCTTC
clone size: NA; V gene: TRBV6-5; D gene: TRBD2; J gene: TRBJ2-7; CDR3 protein: CASSYSGSEAYEQYF; CDR3 DNA: TGTGCCAGCAGTTATAGCGGGAGTGAGGCCTACGAGCAGTACTTC
clone size: NA; V gene: TRBV28; D gene: NA; J gene: TRBJ1-5; CDR3 protein: CASSYPFDKDQPQHF; CDR3 DNA: TGTGCCAGCAGTTATCCCTTCGACAAAGATCAGCCCCAGCATTTT
clone size: NA; V gene: TRBV27; D gene: TRBD2; J gene: TRBJ2-7; CDR3 protein: CASGRLAGAVSSYEQYF; CDR3 DNA: TGTGCCAGCGGTAGGCTAGCGGGAGCTGTTAGCTCCTACGAGCAGTACTTC
clone size: NA; V gene: TRBV13; D gene: TRBD2; J gene: TRBJ2-1; CDR3 protein: CASSLSLAGVIEQFF; CDR3 DNA: TGTGCCAGCAGCTTGAGTCTAGCGGGAGTGATTGAGCAGTTCTTC
clone size: NA; V gene: TRBV7-8; D gene: NA; J gene: TRBJ2-7; CDR3 protein: CASSPEEARIRAQYF; CDR3 DNA: TGTGCCAGCAGTCCCGAGGAAGCGAGAATACGAGCGCAGTACTTC
clone size: once; V gene: TRBV28; D gene: TRBD1; J gene: TRBJ1-1; CDR3 protein: CASSLSGTGYEAFF; CDR3 DNA: TGTGCCAGCAGTTTAAGCGGGACAGGTTATGAAGCTTTCTTT
clone size: NA; V gene: TRBV9; D gene: NA; J gene: TRBJ1-4; CDR3 protein: CASSGESEKLFF; CDR3 DNA: TGTGCCAGCAGCGGGGAGTCGGAAAAACTGTTTTTT
clone size: once; V gene: TRBV7-3; D gene: NA; J gene: TRBJ1-3; CDR3 protein: CASSPLGGTSGNTIYF; CDR3 DNA: TGTGCCAGCAGCCCACTCGGAGGGACCTCTGGAAACACCATATATTTT
clone size: NA; V gene: TRBV5-1; D gene: TRBD1; J gene: TRBJ2-1; CDR3 protein: CASTRDSYNEQFF; CDR3 DNA: TGCGCCAGCACCCGGGACAGTTACAATGAGCAGTTCTTC
clone size: NA; V gene: TRBV6-5; D gene: NA; J gene: TRBJ2-7; CDR3 protein: CASSYLDDFPYEQYF; CDR3 DNA: TGTGCCAGCAGTTACCTGGATGACTTCCCCTACGAGCAGTACTTC
clone size: NA; V gene: TRBV7-7; D gene: TRBD2; J gene: TRBJ2-1; CDR3 protein: CASSRLAGGYNEQFF; CDR3 DNA: TGTGCTAGCAGCCGACTAGCGGGGGGGTACAATGAGCAGTTCTTC
clone size: once; V gene: TRBV18; D gene: TRBD2; J gene: TRBJ2-1; CDR3 protein: CASSPRRGGDSGEQFF; CDR3 DNA: TGTGCCAGCTCACCCCGCCGGGGGGGAGATTCAGGTGAGCAGTTCTTC
clone size: NA; V gene: TRBV24-1; D gene: NA; J gene: TRBJ2-3; CDR3 protein: CATSGPTGTDTQYF; CDR3 DNA: TGTGCCACCAGTGGACCCACAGGCACAGATACGCAGTATTTT
clone size: NA; V gene: TRBV12-3/TRBV12-4; D gene: NA; J gene: TRBJ1-5; CDR3 protein: CASSGTGDQPQHF; CDR3 DNA: TGTGCCAGCAGTGGGACTGGGGATCAGCCCCAGCATTTT
clone size: NA; V gene: TRBV6-5; D gene: TRBD2; J gene: TRBJ2-7; CDR3 protein: CASSYLAGGSYEQYF; CDR3 DNA: TGTGCCAGCAGTTACCTAGCGGGAGGGTCCTACGAGCAGTACTTC
clone size: NA; V gene: TRBV11-2; D gene: NA; J gene: TRBJ1-1; CDR3 protein: CASSFMAGVNTEAFF; CDR3 DNA: TGTGCCAGCAGCTTTATGGCAGGGGTCAACACTGAAGCTTTCTTT
clone size: NA; V gene: TRBV19; D gene: NA; J gene: TRBJ1-2; CDR3 protein: CASSTSGVISGYTF; CDR3 DNA: TGTGCCAGTAGTACGTCAGGGGTTATAAGTGGCTACACCTTC
clone size: NA; V gene: TRBV19; D gene: TRBD1; J gene: TRBJ1-5; CDR3 protein: CASSTTGGGQPQHF; CDR3 DNA: TGTGCCAGTAGTACGACAGGGGGCGGGCAGCCCCAGCATTTT
clone size: NA; V gene: TRBV12-3/TRBV12-4; D gene: NA; J gene: TRBJ1-1; CDR3 protein: CASSLSAISGFF; CDR3 DNA: TGTGCCAGCAGTTTATCAGCGATTAGTGGTTTCTTT
clone size: NA; V gene: TRBV30; D gene: NA; J gene: TRBJ1-5; CDR3 protein: CAWSVLNSNQPQHF; CDR3 DNA: TGTGCCTGGAGTGTACTAAATAGCAATCAGCCCCAGCATTTT
clone size: NA; V gene: TRBV7-3; D gene: NA; J gene: TRBJ2-3; CDR3 protein: CASSLTAGRTDTQYF; CDR3 DNA: TGTGCCAGCAGCTTAACTGCGGGGCGCACAGATACGCAGTATTTT
clone size: NA; V gene: TRBV6-5; D gene: NA; J gene: TRBJ1-2; CDR3 protein: CASSPRGSYGYTF; CDR3 DNA: TGTGCCAGCAGCCCCCGGGGAAGCTATGGCTACACCTTC
clone size: NA; V gene: TRBV29-1; D gene: TRBD1; J gene: TRBJ1-1; CDR3 protein: CSGQGQLNTEAFF; CDR3 DNA: TGCAGCGGCCAGGGACAGTTGAACACTGAAGCTTTCTTT
clone size: NA; V gene: TRBV7-6; D gene: NA; J gene: TRBJ1-6; CDR3 protein: CASSYDSSYNSPLHF; CDR3 DNA: TGTGCCAGCAGCTACGACAGCTCCTATAATTCACCCCTCCACTTT
clone size: NA; V gene: TRBV12-3/TRBV12-4; D gene: NA; J gene: TRBJ1-6; CDR3 protein: CASSFYGTILHF; CDR3 DNA: TGTGCCAGCAGTTTCTATGGGACAATACTCCACTTT
clone size: NA; V gene: TRBV28; D gene: TRBD1; J gene: TRBJ2-7; CDR3 protein: CASSPPTGKAEQYF; CDR3 DNA: TGTGCCAGCAGTCCCCCGACAGGGAAGGCCGAGCAGTACTTC
clone size: NA; V gene: TRBV12-5; D gene: NA; J gene: TRBJ1-1; CDR3 protein: CASGYRVMNTEAFF; CDR3 DNA: TGTGCTAGTGGTTACAGGGTTATGAACACTGAAGCTTTCTTT
clone size: few; V gene: TRBV6-2/TRBV6-3; D gene: TRBD1; J gene: TRBJ2-2; CDR3 protein: CASSGRQGTGELFF; CDR3 DNA: TGTGCCAGCAGTGGTCGACAGGGGACCGGGGAGCTGTTTTTT
clone size: NA; V gene: TRBV3-1/TRBV3-2; D gene: NA; J gene: TRBJ2-7; CDR3 protein: CASSQLSSEQYF; CDR3 DNA: TGTGCCAGCAGCCAACTTAGCTCCGAGCAGTACTTC
clone size: NA; V gene: TRBV9; D gene: TRBD2; J gene: TRBJ2-7; CDR3 protein: CASSVRSGDSYEQYF; CDR3 DNA: TGTGCCAGCAGCGTAAGGAGCGGGGACTCCTACGAGCAGTACTTC
clone size: once; V gene: TRBV4-1; D gene: TRBD2; J gene: TRBJ2-7; CDR3 protein: CASSGLAGASYEQYF; CDR3 DNA: TGCGCCAGCAGCGGACTAGCGGGAGCCTCCTACGAGCAGTACTTC
clone size: NA; V gene: TRBV15; D gene: NA; J gene: TRBJ1-1; CDR3 protein: CATSRELMNTEAFF; CDR3 DNA: TGTGCCACCAGCAGAGAACTCATGAACACTGAAGCTTTCTTT
clone size: NA; V gene: TRBV18; D gene: NA; J gene: TRBJ1-3; CDR3 protein: CASSPENSSGNTIYF; CDR3 DNA: TGTGCCAGCTCACCAGAAAACAGCTCTGGAAACACCATATATTTT
clone size: NA; V gene: TRBV30; D gene: TRBD1; J gene: TRBJ1-5; CDR3 protein: CALQGGSDQPQHF; CDR3 DNA: TGTGCCTTACAGGGGGGGTCGGATCAGCCCCAGCATTTT
clone size: once; V gene: TRBV7-6; D gene: NA; J gene: TRBJ2-5; CDR3 protein: CASSLGATQETQYF; CDR3 DNA: TGTGCCAGCAGCTTAGGGGCTACCCAAGAGACCCAGTACTTC
clone size: once; V gene: TRBV5-1; D gene: NA; J gene: TRBJ2-7; CDR3 protein: CASSAQDDPTYEQYF; CDR3 DNA: TGCGCCAGCAGCGCCCAGGATGACCCTACCTACGAGCAGTACTTC